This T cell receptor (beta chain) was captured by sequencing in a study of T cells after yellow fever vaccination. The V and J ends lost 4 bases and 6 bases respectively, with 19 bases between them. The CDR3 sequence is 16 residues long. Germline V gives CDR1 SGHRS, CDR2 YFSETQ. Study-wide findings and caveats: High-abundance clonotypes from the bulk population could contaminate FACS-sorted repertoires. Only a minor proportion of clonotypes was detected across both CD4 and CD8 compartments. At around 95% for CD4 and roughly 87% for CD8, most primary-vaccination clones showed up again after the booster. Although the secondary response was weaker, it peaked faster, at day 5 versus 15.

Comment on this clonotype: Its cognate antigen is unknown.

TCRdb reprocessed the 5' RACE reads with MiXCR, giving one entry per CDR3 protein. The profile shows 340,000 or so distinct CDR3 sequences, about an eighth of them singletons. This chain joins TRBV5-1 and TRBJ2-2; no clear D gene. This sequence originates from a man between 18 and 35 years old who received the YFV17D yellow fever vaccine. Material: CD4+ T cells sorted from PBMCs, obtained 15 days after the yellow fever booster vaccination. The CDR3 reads CASSGETQGRPGELFF. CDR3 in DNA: TGCGCCAGCAGCGGAGAGACCCAAGGGCGCCCCGGGGAGCTGTTTTTT.